What follows are 27 T cell receptor beta chains derived from one specimen sequenced in a study of T cells after yellow fever vaccination. TCRdb re-analysed the 5' RACE reads in MiXCR, keeping a single row per CDR3 protein. Of 400,000 to 450,000 distinct CDR3 sequences listed, roughly a sixth are singletons. The source material was PBMCs, sampled before the yellow fever booster vaccination. Every receptor here comes from a man younger than 35 who received the YFV17D yellow fever vaccine.

This chain connects TRBV6-4 to TRBJ2-3, with D possibly called TRBD1 or TRBD2 (5 bases each). In germline, CDR1 is MRHNA, CDR2 SNTAGT. V was pared by 5 bases and J by 3 bases, with 15 bases between. The CDR3 covers 15 residues. CDR3 amino acids: CASSRRDRLTDTQYF. The DNA of the CDR3 is TGTGCCAGCAGTCGCCGGGACCGCTTAACAGATACGCAGTATTTT.

The chain is built from TRBV18 and TRBJ2-3; 9 nucleotides agree with TRBD2. This CDR3 has 15 amino acids. The germline V gene encodes CDR1 KGHSH and CDR2 LQKENI. The junction had 5 bases not matched to a gene; V was cut back by 3 bases and J by 4 bases. CDR3 coding DNA: TGTGCCAGCTCACCTAGCGGGGGTTATGCAGATACGCAGTATTTT. Its protein product is CASSPSGGYADTQYF.

This clonotype has just a few counts. This sequence joins TRBV6-2 or TRBV6-3 and TRBJ2-1; D gene ambiguous. The germline CDR1 and CDR2 sequences are MNHEY and SVGEGT. The CDR3 extends over 12 amino acids. V lost 0 bases and J 13 bases, leaving 10 bases between the germline ends. CDR3 protein: CASSYSTTEQFF. The CDR3 DNA follows: TGTGCCAGCAGTTACTCGACAACGGAACAGTTCTTC.

This sequence joins TRBV5-6 and TRBJ2-4; the match to TRBD1 covers 8 bases. J gave up 7 bases and V 5 bases, and 8 bases lay outside the gene matches. CDR1 and CDR2 (germline): SGHDT, YYEEEE. The CDR3 extends over 14 amino acids. The CDR3 spells CASSFRDRRNIQYF. The CDR3, as DNA: TGTGCCAGCAGTTTCCGGGACAGGAGGAACATTCAGTACTTC.

The chain joins TRBV4-2 to TRBJ1-1; D call uncertain. There are 13 residues in the CDR3. In germline, CDR1 is LGHNA, CDR2 YNFKEQ. With 2 bases removed from V and 1 base from J, the gap between germline ends came to 5 bases. The CDR3 DNA follows: TGTGCCAGCAGCCAAAACAGGAACACTGAAGCTTTCTTT. It codes for CASSQNRNTEAFF.

This clonotype was recorded a few times. The chain employs TRBV5-1 and TRBJ1-2; unclear D gene. Trimming shortened V by 0 bases and J by 3 bases, and 12 bases separated the two germline ends. CDR1 and CDR2 (germline): SGHRS, YFSETQ. CDR3 length equals 15 residues. The CDR3 sequence: CASSLESPAYYGYTF. CDR3 in DNA: TGCGCCAGCAGCTTGGAGTCCCCGGCCTACTATGGCTACACCTTC.

This chain joins TRBV6-2 or TRBV6-3 and TRBJ2-7, with 9 positions matching TRBD2. J lost 2 bases, V lost 7 bases, and 3 bases had no gene match. This CDR3 spans 13 amino acids. Germline V gene sequence: CDR1 MNHEY, CDR2 SVGEGT. CDR3 nucleotides: TGTGCCAGCATACCTAGCGGGGCCTACGAGCAGTACTTC. This gives the protein CASIPSGAYEQYF.

This clonotype has more than one count but fewer than ten. The chain employs TRBV11-2 and TRBJ2-2; D call uncertain. The CDR3 extends over 15 amino acids. The germline V gene encodes CDR1 SGHAT and CDR2 FQNNGV. V lost 3 bases and J lost 0, with 8 bases in between. Here the CDR3 reads CASSFAGTNTGELFF. The CDR3 nucleotides read TGTGCCAGCAGCTTCGCCGGAACGAACACCGGGGAGCTGTTTTTT. The variable domain in full, with the rest retrieved from reference TRBV11-2 and TRBJ2-2, is EAGVAQSPRYKIIEKRQSVAFWCNPISGHATLYWYQQILGQGPKLLIQFQNNGVVDDSQLPKDRFSAERLKGVDSTLKIQPAKLEDSAVYLCASSFAGTNTGELFFGEGSRLTVL.

The chain recombines TRBV5-1 with TRBJ1-1; D not resolved. Germline CDR1 is SGHRS and CDR2 is YFSETQ. The CDR3 runs to 14 residues. The V end lost 0 bases, the J end lost 4 bases, and 10 bases lay between the germline ends. For the CDR3, the DNA is TGCGCCAGCAGCTTGGATCCGGTCAGCACTGAAGCTTTCTTT. Its protein product is CASSLDPVSTEAFF.

This clonotype has only a few counts. The CDR3 sequence is CASSPHPGTGTFF. CDR3 bases: TGTGCCAGCAGCCCACACCCCGGGACAGGGACGTTCTTC. The gene calls are TRBV7-6 and TRBJ2-1; 9 positions match TRBD1. After removal of 5 bases from V and 15 bases from J, the junction contained 11 bases not matched to a gene. The CDR3 totals 13 residues. Germline V gene data show CDR1 as SGHVS and CDR2 as FNYEAQ.

This clonotype was seen a handful of times. The chain has TRBV10-1 and TRBJ2-7, with D unresolved. Germline V gene lookup returns CDR1 WNHNN and CDR2 SYGVQD (reference sequence). This CDR3 contains 13 residues. V shed 7 bases and J shed 0 bases, with 10 bases lying between them. The CDR3 region is CASNDPGSYEQYF. CDR3 nucleotides: TGCGCCAGCAACGACCCCGGCTCCTACGAGCAGTACTTC.

This clonotype was detected only a few times. This sequence joins TRBV12-3 or TRBV12-4 and TRBJ2-7; D is unresolved. The germline V and J ends were trimmed by 6 bases and 8 bases, with 11 bases remaining between them. The CDR3 spans 11 residues. This chain's CDR3 is CASSPLRKQYF. As DNA, the CDR3 is TGTGCCAGCAGCCCCCTTAGGAAGCAGTACTTC.

This clonotype was seen ten or more times. The chain couples TRBV4-3 to TRBJ2-1; 8 bases line up with TRBD2. CDR3 length equals 15 residues. V gave up 1 base and J gave up 8 bases; unmatched junction bases: 7. CDR1 and CDR2 (germline): LGHNA, YSLEER. The CDR3 protein is CASSQGNGGAYEQFF. CDR3 DNA: TGCGCCAGCAGCCAAGGAAACGGGGGGGCGTATGAGCAGTTCTTC.

This chain joins TRBV25-1 and TRBJ2-3; maybe TRBD1 (6 bases). The CDR3 extends over 16 amino acids. Trimming shortened V by 3 bases and J by 4 bases, and 17 bases separated the two germline ends. Germline V gene lookup returns CDR1 MGHDK and CDR2 SYGVNS. This CDR3 reads CASSDSGMGAPDTQYF. CDR3 DNA sequence: TGTGCCAGCAGTGATAGTGGAATGGGGGCCCCAGATACGCAGTATTTT.

As DNA, the CDR3 is TGCAGTGCCAACCCAGGGGGGACTAATGGCTACACCTTC. It is translated as CSANPGGTNGYTF. The chain recombines TRBV20-1 with TRBJ1-2, with 7 bases aligning to TRBD1. The germline CDR1 and CDR2 sequences are DFQATT and SNEGSKA (reference sequence). The CDR3 is 13 amino acids. Losses at the gene ends were 6 bases for V and 6 bases for J; bases not matched to a gene: 10.

This clonotype was observed a few times. V is TRBV11-2 and J is TRBJ2-7; TRBD1 agrees at 8 bases. The CDR3 length is 14 residues. With 2 bases clipped from V and 5 bases from J, the junction kept 5 bases outside the gene matches. Germline CDR1 reads SGHAT; CDR2 reads FQNNGV. Here the CDR3 DNA reads TGTGCCAGCAGCTTACAGGGGGCCAGCGACGAGCAGTACTTC. Amino acid sequence: CASSLQGASDEQYF.

The gene calls are TRBV29-1 and TRBJ1-1; no reliable D call. V lost 7 bases and J lost 2, with 11 bases in between. The CDR3 extends over 12 amino acids. The germline V gene has CDR1 SQVTM and CDR2 ANQGSEA. The CDR3 protein is CSASGINTEAFF. The CDR3 DNA sequence: TGCAGCGCGTCTGGCATAAACACTGAAGCTTTCTTT.

This clonotype has only a few counts. The chain has TRBV3-1 and TRBJ2-4; D remains ambiguous. Germline-derived CDR1 and CDR2 are LGHDT and YNNKEL (reference sequence). This CDR3 comprises 15 residues. Trimming left V 4 bases short and J 0 bases short, with 10 bases between. The CDR3 DNA sequence: TGTGCCAGCAGCCCGCTGAGGCTAGCCAAAAACATTCAGTACTTC. The encoded protein is CASSPLRLAKNIQYF.

This clonotype was counted a single time. This chain links TRBV4-1 with TRBJ1-2, with 7 bases that match TRBD1. J gave up 6 bases and V 0 bases, and 4 bases lay outside the gene matches. Germline-derived CDR1 and CDR2 are MGHRA and YSYEKL. CDR3 length equals 14 residues. CDR3 amino acids: CASSQDPGQNGYTF. CDR3 DNA: TGCGCCAGCAGCCAAGACCCGGGACAGAATGGCTACACCTTC.

The chain is built from TRBV20-1 and TRBJ1-1, with a possible D match to TRBD1 (5 bases). The CDR3 contains 13 residues. Looked up from germline, CDR1 is DFQATT and CDR2 is SNEGSKA (reference sequence). The germline V and J ends were trimmed by 1 base and 1 base, with 7 bases remaining between them. The CDR3 sequence is CSARVGGNTEAFF. CDR3 coding DNA: TGCAGTGCTAGAGTTGGGGGGAACACTGAAGCTTTCTTT.

V and J are TRBV6-6 and TRBJ1-1, with 9 bases matching TRBD1. Germline CDR1 is MNHNY and CDR2 is SVGAGI (reference sequence). Germline trimming cut 9 bases from V and 2 bases from J; bases unmatched to any gene: 7. CDR3 length: 14 residues. In nucleotides, the CDR3 is TGTGCCAGTTACCGGGACAGGGATAACACTGAAGCTTTCTTT. Protein sequence: CASYRDRDNTEAFF.

This clonotype was counted between two and nine times. The chain recombines TRBV27 with TRBJ1-4, with TRBD1 as a possible D gene (6 bases). V was pared by 5 bases and J by 0 bases, with 10 bases between. The CDR3 spans 15 residues. CDR1 MNHEY and CDR2 SMNVEV come from the germline V gene (reference sequence). In DNA, the CDR3 is TGTGCCAGCAGTGTCGCAGGGGCAACTAATGAAAAACTGTTTTTT. Protein sequence: CASSVAGATNEKLFF.

The gene calls are TRBV7-2 and TRBJ2-1; unclear D gene. This CDR3 has 13 amino acids. The V end was cut by 1 base, the J end by 5 bases, with 6 bases between. Germline loops: CDR1 SGHTA, CDR2 FQGNSA. CDR3 nucleotide sequence: TGTGCCAGCAGCTTAGAATGGAACAATGAGCAGTTCTTC. This gives the protein CASSLEWNNEQFF.

The sample holds a few counts of this clonotype. The V and J genes are TRBV10-3 and TRBJ1-3; a possible D gene is TRBD1 (5 bases). Germline V gives CDR1 ENHRY, CDR2 SYGVKD. Trimming pared 10 bases from V and 0 bases from J, leaving 10 bases between. The CDR3 spans 13 residues. CDR3 region: CATKTDSGNTIYF. CDR3 DNA sequence: TGTGCCACCAAGACAGACTCTGGAAACACCATATATTTT.

The chain employs TRBV6-5 and TRBJ2-3, with a weak D call TRBD2 (8 bases). CDR1 and CDR2 (germline): MNHEY, SVGAGI. The CDR3 has 16 amino acids. Trimming took 5 bases from V and 2 from J, leaving 17 bases between them. The CDR3 nucleotides read TGTGCCAGCAGTCTTAGCGGGACAGCTTACACAGATACGCAGTATTTT. This codes for CASSLSGTAYTDTQYF.

This clonotype showed up just a few times. This chain uses TRBV9 with TRBJ2-3; unclear D gene. The CDR3 covers 13 residues. Germline loops: CDR1 SGDLS, CDR2 YYNGEE. Trimming stripped 3 bases from V and 9 bases from J, with 14 bases between. The DNA of the CDR3 is TGTGCCAGCAGCGCAGAACACGGGCGAACGCAGTATTTT. This codes for CASSAEHGRTQYF.

V is TRBV9 and J is TRBJ1-6; D perhaps matches TRBD1 (5 bases). The V and J ends lost 3 bases and 6 bases respectively, with 16 bases between them. Germline assignment: CDR1 SGDLS and CDR2 YYNGEE. This CDR3 is built from 16 residues. The CDR3 DNA follows: TGTGCCAGCAGCGCGCACCAGGCGGGGACTAATTCACCCCTCCACTTT. Translating gives CASSAHQAGTNSPLHF.